This T cell receptor beta chain was found in a study of T cells in localized non-small cell lung cancer. Broader study findings: Adjacent lung tissue had a median about 50 of the top 100 clones found in the tumor. Those with higher blood T cell density had longer overall survival.

The table lists this clone with a count of one. Its antigen is unknown. Assay: immunoSEQ multiplex PCR; the TCRdb copy retains only in-frame clones and omits some. The table lists 40,000 or so clones, 86% of them singletons. Trimming cost V 2 bases and J 1 base, with 9 bases left between them. The CDR3 length is 14 residues. Per germline, CDR1 MNHNY and CDR2 SVGAGI (reference sequence). This clonotype was obtained from a man aged 35-75 years with stage I lung adenocarcinoma. The material sequenced was peripheral blood, taken before any cancer treatment. The rearrangement links TRBV6-6 to TRBJ2-7; D remains ambiguous. CDR3 in DNA: TGTGCCAGCAGTTACGGGCAGTCTTCCTACGAGCAGTACTTC. Encoded protein: CASSYGQSSYEQYF.